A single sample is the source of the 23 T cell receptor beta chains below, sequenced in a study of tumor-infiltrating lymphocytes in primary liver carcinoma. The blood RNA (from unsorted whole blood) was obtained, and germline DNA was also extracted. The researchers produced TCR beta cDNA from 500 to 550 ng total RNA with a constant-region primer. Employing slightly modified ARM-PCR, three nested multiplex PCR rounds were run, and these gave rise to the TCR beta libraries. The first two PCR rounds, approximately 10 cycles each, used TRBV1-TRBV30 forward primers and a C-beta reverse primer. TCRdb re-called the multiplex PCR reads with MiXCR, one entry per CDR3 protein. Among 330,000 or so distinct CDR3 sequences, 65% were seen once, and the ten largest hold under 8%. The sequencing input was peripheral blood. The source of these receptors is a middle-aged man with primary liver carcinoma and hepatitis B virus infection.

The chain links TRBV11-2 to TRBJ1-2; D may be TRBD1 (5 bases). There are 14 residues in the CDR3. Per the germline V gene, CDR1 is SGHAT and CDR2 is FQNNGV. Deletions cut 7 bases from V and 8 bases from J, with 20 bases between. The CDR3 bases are TGTGCCAGCAATAGTGTGGTCGGGGGAAGAGGCTACACCTTC. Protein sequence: CASNSVVGGRGYTF. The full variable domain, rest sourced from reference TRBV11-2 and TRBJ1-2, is EAGVAQSPRYKIIEKRQSVAFWCNPISGHATLYWYQQILGQGPKLLIQFQNNGVVDDSQLPKDRFSAERLKGVDSTLKIQPAKLEDSAVYLCASNSVVGGRGYTFGSGTRLTVV.

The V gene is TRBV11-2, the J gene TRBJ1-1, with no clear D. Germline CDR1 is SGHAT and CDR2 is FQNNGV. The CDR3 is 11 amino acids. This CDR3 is CVSSSDTEAFF. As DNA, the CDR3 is TGTGTCAGTAGCTCGGACACTGAAGCTTTCTTT.

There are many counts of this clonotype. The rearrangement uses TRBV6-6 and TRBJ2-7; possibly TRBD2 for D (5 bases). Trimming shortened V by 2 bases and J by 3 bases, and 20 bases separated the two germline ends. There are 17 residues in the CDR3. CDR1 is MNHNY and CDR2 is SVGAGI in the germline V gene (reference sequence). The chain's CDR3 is CASSYRQVTYRDYEQYF. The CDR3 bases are TGTGCCAGCAGTTACCGCCAGGTAACTTATCGGGACTACGAGCAGTACTTC.

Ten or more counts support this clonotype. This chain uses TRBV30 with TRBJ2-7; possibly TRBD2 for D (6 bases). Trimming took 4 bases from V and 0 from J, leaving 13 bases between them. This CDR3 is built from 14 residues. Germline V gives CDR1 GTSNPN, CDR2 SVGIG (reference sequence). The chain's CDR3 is CAWTRDGGSYEQYF. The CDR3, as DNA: TGTGCCTGGACGCGGGACGGGGGCTCCTACGAGCAGTACTTC.

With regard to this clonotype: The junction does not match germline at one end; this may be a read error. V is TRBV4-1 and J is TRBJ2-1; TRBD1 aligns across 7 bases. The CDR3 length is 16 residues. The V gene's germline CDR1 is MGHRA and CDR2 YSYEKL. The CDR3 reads CASSQPYRGSNYEQFF. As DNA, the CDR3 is TGTGCCAGCAGCCAACCCTACAGGGGAAGTAACTACGAGCAGTTCTTC.

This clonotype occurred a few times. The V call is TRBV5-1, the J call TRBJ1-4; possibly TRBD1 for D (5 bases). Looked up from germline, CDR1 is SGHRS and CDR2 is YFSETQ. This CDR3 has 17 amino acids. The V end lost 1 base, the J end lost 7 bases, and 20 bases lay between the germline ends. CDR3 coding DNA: TGCGCCAGCAGCTTGACAGGCTCCACTGCCGGCGGTGAAAAACTGTTTTTT. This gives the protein CASSLTGSTAGGEKLFF. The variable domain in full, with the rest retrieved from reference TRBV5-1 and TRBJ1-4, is KAGVTQTPRYLIKTRGQQVTLSCSPISGHRSVSWYQQTPGQGLQFLFEYFSETQRNKGNFPGRFSGRQFSNSRSEMNVSTLELGDSALYLCASSLTGSTAGGEKLFFGSGTQLSVL.

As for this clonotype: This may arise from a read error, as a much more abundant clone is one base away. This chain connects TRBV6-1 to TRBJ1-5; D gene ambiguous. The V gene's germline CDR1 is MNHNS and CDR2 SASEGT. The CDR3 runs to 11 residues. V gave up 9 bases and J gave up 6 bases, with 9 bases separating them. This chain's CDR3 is CASWNSQPQHF. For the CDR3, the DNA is TGTGCCAGTTGGAATTCTCAGCCCCAGCATTTT.

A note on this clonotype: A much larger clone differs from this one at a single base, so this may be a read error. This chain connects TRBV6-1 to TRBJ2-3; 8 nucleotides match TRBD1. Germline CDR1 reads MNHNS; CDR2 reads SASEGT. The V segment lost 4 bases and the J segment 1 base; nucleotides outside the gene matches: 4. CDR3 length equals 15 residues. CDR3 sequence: CASSATGVGTDTQYF. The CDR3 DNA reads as TGTGCCAGCAGTGCGACAGGGGTTGGCACAGATACGCAGTATTTT.

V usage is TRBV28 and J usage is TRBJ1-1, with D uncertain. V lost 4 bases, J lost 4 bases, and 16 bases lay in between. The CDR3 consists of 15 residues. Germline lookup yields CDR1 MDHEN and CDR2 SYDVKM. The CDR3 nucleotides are TGTGCCAGCAGTTCCCTCCTCGGCCAAGGCACTGAAGCTTTCTTT. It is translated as CASSSLLGQGTEAFF.

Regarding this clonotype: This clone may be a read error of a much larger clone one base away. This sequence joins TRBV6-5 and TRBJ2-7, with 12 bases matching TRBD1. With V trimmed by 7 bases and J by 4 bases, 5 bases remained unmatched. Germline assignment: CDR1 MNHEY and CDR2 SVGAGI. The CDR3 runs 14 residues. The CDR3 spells CASNRDRGQYEQYF. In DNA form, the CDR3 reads TGTGCCAGCAATCGGGACAGGGGGCAGTACGAGCAGTACTTC.

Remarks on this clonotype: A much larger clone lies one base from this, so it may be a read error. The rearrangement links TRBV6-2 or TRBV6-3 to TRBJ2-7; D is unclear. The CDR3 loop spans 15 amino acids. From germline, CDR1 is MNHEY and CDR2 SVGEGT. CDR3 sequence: CVSSYLKGSSYEQYF. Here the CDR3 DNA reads TGTGTCAGCAGTTACTTAAAGGGTAGCTCCTACGAGCAGTACTTC.

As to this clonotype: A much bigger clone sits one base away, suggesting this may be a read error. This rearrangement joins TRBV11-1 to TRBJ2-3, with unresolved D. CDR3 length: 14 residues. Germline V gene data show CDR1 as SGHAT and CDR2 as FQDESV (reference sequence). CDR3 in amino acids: CAISPARGTDTRYF. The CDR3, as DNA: TGTGCCATCAGCCCGGCCCGAGGCACAGATACGCGGTATTTT.

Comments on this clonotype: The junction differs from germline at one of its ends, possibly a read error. CDR3 DNA: TGCGCCAGCAGCCAAGATTGGTCTAGCGGGAGTAATGAGAAGTTCTTC. It translates to CASSQDWSSGSNEKFF. V and J are TRBV4-3 and TRBJ2-1; TRBD2 matches at 10 bases. Germline V gene lookup returns CDR1 LGHNA and CDR2 YSLEER. This CDR3 has 16 amino acids.

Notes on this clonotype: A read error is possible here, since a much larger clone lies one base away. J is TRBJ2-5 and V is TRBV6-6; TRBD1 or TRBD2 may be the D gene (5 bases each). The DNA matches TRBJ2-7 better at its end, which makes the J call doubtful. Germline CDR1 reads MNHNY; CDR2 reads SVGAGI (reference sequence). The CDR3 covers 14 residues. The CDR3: CASRSGTSTYEQYF. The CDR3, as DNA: TGTGCCAGCAGATCCGGGACGAGTACCTACGAGCAGTACTTC.

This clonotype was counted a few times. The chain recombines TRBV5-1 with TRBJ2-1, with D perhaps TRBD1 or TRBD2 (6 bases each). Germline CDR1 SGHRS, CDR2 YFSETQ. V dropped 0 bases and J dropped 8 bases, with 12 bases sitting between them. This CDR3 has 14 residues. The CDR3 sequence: CASSLVGGIYEQFF. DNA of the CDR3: TGCGCCAGCAGCTTGGTAGGGGGGATATATGAGCAGTTCTTC.

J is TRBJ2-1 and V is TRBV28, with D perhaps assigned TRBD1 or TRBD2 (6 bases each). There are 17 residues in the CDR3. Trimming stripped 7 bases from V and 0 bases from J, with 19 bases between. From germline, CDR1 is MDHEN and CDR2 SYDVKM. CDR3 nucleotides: TGTGCCAGCACCCTAGAAGGGGGGCCCACCTCCTACAATGAGCAGTTCTTC. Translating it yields CASTLEGGPTSYNEQFF.

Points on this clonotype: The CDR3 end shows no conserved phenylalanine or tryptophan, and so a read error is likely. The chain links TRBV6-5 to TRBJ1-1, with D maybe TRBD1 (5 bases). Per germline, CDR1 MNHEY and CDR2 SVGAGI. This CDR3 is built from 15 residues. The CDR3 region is CASSYRGVGNTEAFL. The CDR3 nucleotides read TGTGCTAGCAGTTACCGAGGGGTGGGGAACACTGAAGCTTTCCTT.

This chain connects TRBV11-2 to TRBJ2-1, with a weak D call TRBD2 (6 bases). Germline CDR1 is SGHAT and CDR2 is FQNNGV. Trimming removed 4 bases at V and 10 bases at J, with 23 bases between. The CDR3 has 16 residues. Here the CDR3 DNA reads TGTGCCAGCAGCTCCGTCCCCGGACTACCGGGAAAGGAGCAGTTCTTC. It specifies CASSSVPGLPGKEQFF.

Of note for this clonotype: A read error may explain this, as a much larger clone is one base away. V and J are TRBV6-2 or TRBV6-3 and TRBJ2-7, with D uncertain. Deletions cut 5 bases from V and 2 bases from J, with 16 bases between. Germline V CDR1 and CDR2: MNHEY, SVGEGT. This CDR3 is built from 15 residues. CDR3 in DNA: TGTGCCAGCAGTCATTCCCCGGAGTGGACCTACGAGCAGTACTTC. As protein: CASSHSPEWTYEQYF.

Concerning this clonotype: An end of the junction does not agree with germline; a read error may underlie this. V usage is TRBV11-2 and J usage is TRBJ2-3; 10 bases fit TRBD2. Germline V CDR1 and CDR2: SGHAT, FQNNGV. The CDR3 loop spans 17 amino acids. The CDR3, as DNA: TGTGCCAGCAGCTTAGGTCTAGCGGGAGCTTCCACAGTTACGCAGTATTTT. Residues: CASSLGLAGASTVTQYF. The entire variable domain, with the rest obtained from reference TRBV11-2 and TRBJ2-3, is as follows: EAGVAQSPRYKIIEKRQSVAFWCNPISGHATLYWYQQILGQGPKLLIQFQNNGVVDDSQLPKDRFSAERLKGVDSTLKIQPAKLEDSAVYLCASSLGLAGASTVTQYFGPGTRLTVL.

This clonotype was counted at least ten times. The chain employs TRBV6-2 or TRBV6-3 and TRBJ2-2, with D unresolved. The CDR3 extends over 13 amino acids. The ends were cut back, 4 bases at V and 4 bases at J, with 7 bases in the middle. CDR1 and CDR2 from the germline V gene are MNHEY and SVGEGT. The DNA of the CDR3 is TGTGCCAGCAGTTCCGTGGGCACCGGGGAGCTGTTTTTT. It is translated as CASSSVGTGELFF.

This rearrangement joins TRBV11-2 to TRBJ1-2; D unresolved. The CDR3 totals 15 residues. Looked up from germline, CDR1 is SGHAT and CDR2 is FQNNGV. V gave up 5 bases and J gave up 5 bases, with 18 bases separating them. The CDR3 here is CASSANPQPIYGYTF. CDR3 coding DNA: TGTGCCAGCAGCGCCAACCCACAGCCTATTTATGGCTACACCTTC.

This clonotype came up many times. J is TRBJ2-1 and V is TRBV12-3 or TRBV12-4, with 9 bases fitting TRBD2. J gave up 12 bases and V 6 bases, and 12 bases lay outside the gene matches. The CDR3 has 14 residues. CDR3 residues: CASSTAAGGLGQFF. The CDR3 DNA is TGTGCCAGCAGCACGGCGGCGGGAGGGCTGGGGCAGTTCTTC.